This T cell receptor beta chain is drawn from a study of T-cell reconstitution after alpha-beta-depleted transplantation in children (TCRdb year 2016). Study-wide context: Using TCR repertoire profiling, the study quantitatively followed how T-cell immune reconstitution unfolded in children after TCRalphabeta/CD19-depleted allogeneic hematopoietic cell transplantation.

This clonotype was recorded a few times. There is no known antigen for this receptor. No base quality values were provided; no much bigger clone lies one nucleotide off. The method behind the library was PCR. This sample was sequenced with an Illumina HiSeq 2500. TCR libraries were prepared with molecular barcoding, using unique molecular identifiers to normalize TCRbeta repertoire quantification. The raw public reads went through TCRdb reprocessing: fastp at Q25, MiXCR clone calling, in-frame beta chains kept. Here each entry gathers all rows of one CDR3 protein and keeps the most common genes and DNA. Present in this sample are fewer than 700,000 distinct CDR3 sequences, more than 20% of which were seen just once. 14% of the sample goes to the ten largest clones. Per the publication, the treatment or condition label means: allogeneic hematopoietic cell transplantation with graft depleted of TCRalphabeta T cells and CD19 B cells. TCRalphabeta/CD19-depleted allogeneic hematopoietic cell grafts were given to the transplant recipients, all of whom were children.

Overall study outcomes, separate from this receptor: Over subsequent months, a decline in hyperexpanded clone frequencies was noted, and after one year, T-cell counts and TCRbeta diversity were mostly ascribed to newly produced T cells. The high TCRbeta diversity at day 60 in some patients was ascribed to recipient T cells and intrathymic progenitors that had survived conditioning. About two months after transplant, the apparently early recovery of alphabetaT-cell counts reportedly depended on just several hundred clones that had expanded rapidly and came from non-depleted graft cells.

The trim is 6 bases for V and 3 bases for J, with a gap of 20 bases between the germline ends. Reading from cysteine to phenylalanine, the CDR3 counts 15 amino acids. The CDR3 DNA has 45 bases and is translated from base 1. CDR1 DFQATT and CDR2 SNEGSKA were looked up in the germline V gene (reference sequence). The rearrangement combines TRBV20-1 with TRBJ2-5, with TRBD2 as a weak D call on 5 bases. The receptor comes from a boy younger than two who had a stem cell transplant for acute myeloid leukemia, so the T cells may come from the graft donor. The material was PBMCs, mostly from graft donor cells, obtained 360 days after TCRalphabeta/CD19-depleted stem cell transplant. The CDR3 corresponds to CSALPLASGEETQYF. The nucleotide sequence reads TGCAGTGCCCTTCCCTTAGCGTCGGGTGAAGAGACCCAGTACTTC.